Below are 18 T cell receptor beta chains sequenced from a single sample in a study of blood T cell repertoires in COVID-19. TCRdb's copy holds only in-frame clones and misses some; the assay was immunoSEQ multiplex PCR. The sample carries over 60,000 clones, more than 80% recorded once. The sequenced sample was peripheral blood. The origin of the receptors is a human donor in a cohort sampled during active COVID-19.

V and J are TRBV5-1 and TRBJ1-6; 9 nucleotides align to TRBD1. The germline V gene encodes CDR1 SGHRS and CDR2 YFSETQ. The CDR3 totals 20 residues. V trimming: 3 bases; J trimming: 0 bases; junction bases outside the gene matches: 13. CDR3 sequence: CASSSRSGTGRYSYNSPLHF. For the CDR3, the DNA is TGCGCCAGCAGCTCCCGCTCCGGGACAGGGCGGTACTCCTATAATTCACCCCTCCACTTT.

This clone has only a few counts. The chain combines TRBV14 with TRBJ2-7; a possible D gene is TRBD2 (6 bases). The germline V and J ends were trimmed by 1 base and 2 bases, with 15 bases remaining between them. The CDR3 is made up of 16 amino acids. Germline assignment: CDR1 SGHDN and CDR2 FVKESK. CDR3 residues: CASSQGLGDRPYEQYF. As DNA, the CDR3 is TGTGCCAGCAGCCAAGGACTAGGGGATAGACCCTACGAGCAGTACTTC.

V gene TRBV5-1 combines with J gene TRBJ2-7, with 9 bases identical to TRBD1. V lost 6 bases and J lost 2; bases outside the gene matches: 12. There are 16 residues in the CDR3. Germline CDR1 is SGHRS and CDR2 is YFSETQ. The CDR3 protein is CASTSIPGTGTYEQYF. CDR3 DNA sequence: TGCGCCAGCACCTCAATCCCCGGGACAGGGACCTACGAGCAGTACTTC.

The rearrangement joins TRBV11-2 to TRBJ2-7; 8 bases are a match to TRBD2. Per the germline V gene, CDR1 is SGHAT and CDR2 is FQNNGV. The CDR3 consists of 15 residues. The V segment lost 3 bases and the J segment 2 bases; nucleotides outside the gene matches: 6. The CDR3 DNA is TGTGCCAGCAGCTTCGGGACTAGTACAACCTACGAGCAGTACTTC. Translated: CASSFGTSTTYEQYF.

This clone was seen only once. The chain links TRBV7-2 to TRBJ1-4; D gene ambiguous. Germline CDR1 reads SGHTA; CDR2 reads FQGNSA. The germline V and J ends were trimmed by 5 bases and 8 bases, with 18 bases remaining between them. The CDR3 is 15 amino acids. Here the CDR3 reads CASSQTTSLGEKLFF. In nucleotides, the CDR3 is TGTGCCAGCAGCCAAACAACGTCCCTCGGGGAAAAACTGTTTTTT.

CDR3 DNA sequence: TGCGCCAGCAGCTCCCGGACAGGGGGCCACCCTGGCTACACCTTC. This codes for CASSSRTGGHPGYTF. The chain is built from TRBV5-1 and TRBJ1-2; 11 positions agree with TRBD1. With 3 bases clipped from V and 7 bases from J, the junction kept 8 bases outside the gene matches. This CDR3 is built from 15 residues. Germline V gives CDR1 SGHRS, CDR2 YFSETQ.

The chain carries TRBV3-1 (or the pseudogene TRBV3-2) and TRBJ1-2; D perhaps matches TRBD1 (6 bases). CDR1 and CDR2 (germline): LGHDT, YNNKEL (reference sequence). The CDR3 has 15 amino acids. Trimming pared 2 bases from V and 3 bases from J, leaving 13 bases between. The CDR3 here is CASSQIGQKDYGYTF. The CDR3 DNA sequence: TGTGCCAGCAGCCAAATCGGACAGAAGGACTATGGCTACACCTTC.

This clone was seen a handful of times. The chain couples TRBV5-4 to TRBJ2-7; 7 nucleotides match TRBD2. The trim removed 4 bases at V and 5 bases at J, leaving 21 bases unmatched. The CDR3 length is 18 residues. Germline loops: CDR1 SGHNT, CDR2 YYREEE (reference sequence). CDR3 coding DNA: TGTGCCAGCAGCGAGGGGTGGGCTAGCGGAGTCTTCCTGAACGAGCAGTACTTC. As protein: CASSEGWASGVFLNEQYF.

V gene TRBV9 combines with J gene TRBJ2-5, with TRBD2 matching 10 bases. Trimming cost V 4 bases and J 4 bases; bases outside gene matches: 4. This CDR3 has 14 amino acids. CDR1 is SGDLS, CDR2 YYNGEE, per germline. The CDR3 coding sequence is TGTGCCAGCAGCTCTAGCGGGAGTCGAGAGACCCAGTACTTC. As protein: CASSSSGSRETQYF. The whole variable domain, remainder taken from reference TRBV9 and TRBJ2-5, is DSGVTQTPKHLITATGQRVTLRCSPRSGDLSVYWYQQSLDQGLQFLIQYYNGEERAKGNILERFSAQQFPDLHSELNLSSLELGDSALYFCASSSSGSRETQYFGPGTRLLVL.

This rearrangement joins TRBV12-3 or TRBV12-4 to TRBJ2-3; D is unresolved. The CDR3 extends over 12 amino acids. V gave up 6 bases and J gave up 0 bases, with 4 bases separating them. The CDR3 loop is CASRASTDTQYF. CDR3 coding DNA: TGTGCCAGCAGGGCTAGCACAGATACGCAGTATTTT.

The chain joins TRBV6-2 or TRBV6-3 to TRBJ1-2, with 9 bases fitting TRBD1. With V trimmed by 4 bases and J by 2 bases, 2 bases remained unmatched. This CDR3 comprises 14 residues. CDR1 is MNHEY, CDR2 SVGEGT, per germline. This chain's CDR3 is CASSWGQGNYGYTF. As DNA, the CDR3 is TGTGCCAGCAGTTGGGGACAGGGAAACTATGGCTACACCTTC.

The V and J genes are TRBV6-6 and TRBJ1-6; no clear D gene. V gave up 5 bases and J gave up 11 bases, with 13 bases separating them. Germline loops: CDR1 MNHNY, CDR2 SVGAGI (reference sequence). CDR3 length equals 13 residues. DNA of the CDR3: TGTGCCAGCAGTATCGGTCCCGGGGCACCCCTCCACTTT. Translated, it gives CASSIGPGAPLHF.

This rearrangement joins TRBV28 to TRBJ2-1; 7 positions match TRBD1. Germline V lookup: CDR1 MDHEN, CDR2 SYDVKM. V shed 9 bases and J 2 bases; nucleotides not matched to a gene: 7. The length of the CDR3 is 14 residues. CDR3 amino acids: CASIPRGTYNEQFF. CDR3 coding DNA: TGTGCCAGTATCCCCAGGGGGACCTACAATGAGCAGTTCTTC.

V gene TRBV2 combines with J gene TRBJ1-5; D not resolved. V was clipped by 7 bases and J by 1 base, with 8 bases between them. The V gene's germline CDR1 is SNHLY and CDR2 FYNNEI. This CDR3 is 13 amino acids long. CDR3 region: CASNLESNQPQHF. CDR3 nucleotide sequence: TGTGCCAGCAATCTGGAGAGCAATCAGCCCCAGCATTTT. The full variable domain, with the rest looked up from reference TRBV2 and TRBJ1-5, is EPEVTQTPSHQVTQMGQEVILRCVPISNHLYFYWYRQILGQKVEFLVSFYNNEISEKSEIFDDQFSVERPDGSNFTLKIRSTKLEDSAMYFCASNLESNQPQHFGDGTRLSIL.

The chain links TRBV7-2 to TRBJ1-5; 9 positions agree with TRBD1. Germline CDR1 and CDR2: SGHTA and FQGNSA. The CDR3 runs to 14 residues. The junction had 5 bases not matched to a gene; V was cut back by 5 bases and J by 6 bases. The CDR3 region is CASSIGQGPQPQHF. In DNA form, the CDR3 reads TGTGCCAGCAGCATAGGACAGGGGCCTCAGCCCCAGCATTTT.

The chain recombines TRBV5-1 with TRBJ1-2, with 9 bases lining up with TRBD1. V lost 4 bases and J lost 8; bases outside the gene matches: 6. The CDR3 covers 13 residues. CDR1 SGHRS and CDR2 YFSETQ come from the germline V gene. Here the CDR3 DNA reads TGCGCCAGCAGCGGGACAGGGACTGAGGGCTACACCTTC. Translating it yields CASSGTGTEGYTF.

Ten or more counts support this clone. The chain is built from TRBV27 and TRBJ2-7; TRBD2 might be the D (6 bases). The CDR3 totals 13 residues. Deletions cut 8 bases from V and 7 bases from J, with 18 bases between. Germline loops: CDR1 MNHEY, CDR2 SMNVEV (reference sequence). The CDR3 protein is CASGPRGTWEQYF. In nucleotides, the CDR3 is TGTGCCAGCGGACCTCGCGGGACTTGGGAGCAGTACTTC.

CDR3 in amino acids: CASSKPPGVFSPLHF. CDR3 bases: TGTGCCAGCAGCAAACCCCCAGGGGTTTTTTCACCCCTCCACTTT. This rearrangement joins TRBV21-1 to TRBJ1-6; the table's D call, TRBD1, was not checked against the DNA. TRBV21-1 is flagged as a pseudogene. The length of the CDR3 is 15 residues.